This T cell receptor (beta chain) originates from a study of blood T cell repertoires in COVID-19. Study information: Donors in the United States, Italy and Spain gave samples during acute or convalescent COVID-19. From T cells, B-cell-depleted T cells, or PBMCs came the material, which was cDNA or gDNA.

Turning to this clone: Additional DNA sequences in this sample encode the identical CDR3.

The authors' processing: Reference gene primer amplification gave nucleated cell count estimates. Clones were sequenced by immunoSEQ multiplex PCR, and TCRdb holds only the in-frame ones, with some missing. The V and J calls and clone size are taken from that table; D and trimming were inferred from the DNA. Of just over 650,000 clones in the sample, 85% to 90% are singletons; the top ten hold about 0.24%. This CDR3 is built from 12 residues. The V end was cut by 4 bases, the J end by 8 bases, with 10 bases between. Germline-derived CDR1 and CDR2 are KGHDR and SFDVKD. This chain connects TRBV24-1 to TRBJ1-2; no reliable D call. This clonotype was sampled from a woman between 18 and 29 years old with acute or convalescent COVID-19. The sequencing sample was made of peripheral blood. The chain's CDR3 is CATSDPGLGYTF. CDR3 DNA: TGTGCCACCAGTGACCCTGGGCTAGGCTACACCTTC.